One and the same sample provided the 27 T cell receptor beta chains below, sequenced in a study of blood T cell repertoires in COVID-19. The method was immunoSEQ multiplex PCR; TCRdb's version includes in-frame clones alone and lacks a portion of them. Among 50,000 or so clones listed, less than 95% were seen once. Sequences were obtained from peripheral blood. The receptors shown here come from a man between 65 and 80 years old with active COVID-19.

V and J are TRBV7-2 and TRBJ2-1; 8 positions agree with TRBD2. The junction had 12 bases not matched to a gene; V was cut back by 3 bases and J by 2 bases. CDR1 is SGHTA and CDR2 is FQGNSA in the germline V gene. The CDR3 spans 18 residues. DNA of the CDR3: TGTGCCAGCAGCTTCCAGCGGGGGCGGGGCCGAACCTACAATGAGCAGTTCTTC. Encoded protein: CASSFQRGRGRTYNEQFF.

The chain carries TRBV7-3 and TRBJ2-1; 7 bases match TRBD1. Germline V gene data show CDR1 as SGHTA and CDR2 as FQGTGA. The CDR3 is 16 amino acids. The trim removed 2 bases at V and 6 bases at J, leaving 10 bases unmatched. CDR3 coding DNA: TGTGCCAGCAGCTTATTTGGGACAGAGGCCCGCAATGAGCAGTTCTTC. It encodes CASSLFGTEARNEQFF.

The chain couples TRBV3-1 (or the pseudogene TRBV3-2) to TRBJ1-6, with 11 positions matching TRBD1. This CDR3 is built from 16 residues. CDR1 is LGHDT and CDR2 is YNNKEL in the germline V gene (reference sequence). V lost 7 bases and J lost 7; bases outside the gene matches: 9. CDR3 DNA sequence: TGTGCCAGCAAACTAGGACAGGGGGCAACAAATTCACCCCTCCACTTT. This translates into CASKLGQGATNSPLHF.

The chain has TRBV30 and TRBJ1-2; D not certain. Trimming left V 0 bases short and J 6 bases short, with 5 bases between. Per the germline V gene, CDR1 is GTSNPN and CDR2 is SVGIG (reference sequence). The CDR3 runs 11 residues. DNA for the CDR3: TGTGCCTGGAGTGTACGCGATGGCTACACCTTC. This gives the protein CAWSVRDGYTF.

The V and J genes are TRBV5-1 and TRBJ2-3, with 9 nucleotides matching TRBD1. V lost 4 bases, J lost 4 bases, and 7 bases stayed unmatched. In germline, CDR1 is SGHRS, CDR2 YFSETQ. The CDR3 runs 15 residues. DNA of the CDR3: TGCGCCAGCAGCATAGGGACAGGGCCATCAGATACGCAGTATTTT. This gives the protein CASSIGTGPSDTQYF. Using reference TRBV5-1 and TRBJ2-3 for the parts outside the CDR3, the full variable domain is KAGVTQTPRYLIKTRGQQVTLSCSPISGHRSVSWYQQTPGQGLQFLFEYFSETQRNKGNFPGRFSGRQFSNSRSEMNVSTLELGDSALYLCASSIGTGPSDTQYFGPGTRLTVL.

The chain is built from TRBV18 and TRBJ1-5, with D tentatively TRBD1 (5 bases). V was clipped by 6 bases and J by 1 base, with 13 bases between them. There are 15 residues in the CDR3. Germline values: CDR1 KGHSH, CDR2 LQKENI. Here the CDR3 reads CASSRGTASNQPQHF. The CDR3 DNA reads as TGTGCCAGCTCCCGCGGGACGGCAAGCAATCAGCCCCAGCATTTT.

The DNA of the CDR3 is TGTGCCAGCAGTTTCCCAATTGGCAGGGGGCTTGACACCGGGGAGCTGTTTTTT. Translated, it gives CASSFPIGRGLDTGELFF. The chain has TRBV6-2 or TRBV6-3 and TRBJ2-2; 8 nucleotides agree with TRBD1. Germline trimming cut 4 bases from V and 3 bases from J; bases unmatched to any gene: 13. Germline CDR1 and CDR2: MNHEY and SVGEGT. This CDR3 has 18 residues.

This clone was recorded only once. The chain carries TRBV5-6 and TRBJ2-3; D may be TRBD1 (5 bases). The CDR3 has 16 residues. Trimming removed 1 base at V and 0 bases at J, with 12 bases between. Germline assignment: CDR1 SGHDT and CDR2 YYEEEE. CDR3 bases: TGTGCCAGCAGCTTGCTAAGGGGTTTAAGCACAGATACGCAGTATTTT. Translation: CASSLLRGLSTDTQYF.

For the CDR3, the DNA is TGCGCCAGCGCCGAACCAGGGGTCGGAAACACCATATATTTT. Its translation is CASAEPGVGNTIYF. The chain carries TRBV5-1 and TRBJ1-3; D might be TRBD1 (6 bases). Germline V gene data show CDR1 as SGHRS and CDR2 as YFSETQ. The CDR3 runs 14 residues. With 7 bases removed from V and 4 bases from J, the gap between germline ends came to 15 bases.

The V call is TRBV5-1, the J call TRBJ2-1, with D uncertain. Per the germline V gene, CDR1 is SGHRS and CDR2 is YFSETQ. V dropped 0 bases and J dropped 10 bases, with 5 bases sitting between them. The CDR3 covers 11 residues. This CDR3 is CASSLETEQFF. The CDR3 nucleotides are TGCGCCAGCAGCTTGGAAACAGAGCAGTTCTTC.

The V call is TRBV5-1, the J call TRBJ1-5, with 7 bases lining up with TRBD1. Germline loops: CDR1 SGHRS, CDR2 YFSETQ. This CDR3 has 13 amino acids. V was pared by 1 base and J by 7 bases, with 2 bases of the junction left unmatched. The CDR3 reads CASSLSGGQPQHF. CDR3 nucleotide sequence: TGCGCCAGCAGCTTGTCAGGGGGGCAGCCCCAGCATTTT.

The chain uses TRBV18 and TRBJ2-1; the match to TRBD1 covers 8 bases. The germline CDR1 and CDR2 sequences are KGHSH and LQKENI. The CDR3 covers 14 residues. The V segment lost 3 bases and the J segment 2 bases; nucleotides outside the gene matches: 0. CDR3 amino acids: CASSPTGAYNEQFF. In nucleotides, the CDR3 is TGTGCCAGCTCACCGACAGGGGCCTACAATGAGCAGTTCTTC.

V and J are TRBV7-9 and TRBJ2-7; 7 nucleotides align to TRBD1. This CDR3 is 14 amino acids long. The V gene's germline CDR1 is SEHNR and CDR2 FQNEAQ (reference sequence). V lost 1 base, J lost 4 bases, and 4 bases stayed unmatched. The CDR3: CASSLDHRGYEQYF. The CDR3 DNA reads as TGTGCCAGCAGCTTAGATCACAGGGGTTACGAGCAGTACTTC. Full variable domain (outside the CDR3, taken from reference TRBV7-9 and TRBJ2-7): DTGVSQNPRHKITKRGQNVTFRCDPISEHNRLYWYRQTLGQGPEFLTYFQNEAQLEKSRLLSDRFSAERPKGSFSTLEIQRTEQGDSAMYLCASSLDHRGYEQYFGPGTRLTVT.

This chain connects TRBV11-2 to TRBJ2-7, with a possible D match to TRBD1 (5 bases). Germline CDR1 and CDR2: SGHAT and FQNNGV. This CDR3 has 14 amino acids. V was cut by 5 bases and J by 4 bases, with 15 bases left in between. The CDR3 DNA reads as TGTGCCAGCAGCGGTGGGGCAGGAGCATACGAGCAGTACTTC. Translation gives CASSGGAGAYEQYF.

The chain recombines TRBV5-6 with TRBJ1-1; D not resolved. The CDR3 has 13 residues. The V end lost 5 bases, the J end lost 4 bases, and 12 bases lay between the germline ends. CDR1 is SGHDT and CDR2 is YYEEEE in the germline V gene. The CDR3 region is CASRGGESTEAFF. CDR3 nucleotide sequence: TGTGCCAGCAGGGGCGGGGAGTCCACTGAAGCTTTCTTT.

The CDR3 bases are TGTGCCAGCAGCTTACGGGGGGAGGGAGATACGCAGTATTTT. It specifies CASSLRGEGDTQYF. V usage is TRBV7-2 and J usage is TRBJ2-3, with 7 bases matching TRBD2. The J segment lost 5 bases and the V segment lost 2 bases, leaving 4 bases of the junction unmatched. Germline V gives CDR1 SGHTA, CDR2 FQGNSA. The CDR3 runs 14 residues.

The V gene is TRBV24-1, the J gene TRBJ1-2; possibly TRBD1 for D (6 bases). Germline CDR1 is KGHDR and CDR2 is SFDVKD. This CDR3 region has 15 residues. Between the trimmed V and J ends, which lost 2 bases and 4 bases, there was a span of 13 bases. Here the CDR3 reads CATSDSPSTGYGYTF. The CDR3 bases are TGTGCCACCAGTGATTCCCCGTCGACAGGCTATGGCTACACCTTC.

This clone was detected only once. V usage is TRBV28 and J usage is TRBJ2-6, with 7 positions matching TRBD1. Germline lookup yields CDR1 MDHEN and CDR2 SYDVKM. With V trimmed by 6 bases and J by 2 bases, 16 bases remained unmatched. This CDR3 region has 19 residues. The CDR3, as DNA: TGTGCCAGCAGCCGACAGGGCAGGGGATATATCCCTGGGGCCAACGTCCTGACTTTC. The encoded protein is CASSRQGRGYIPGANVLTF.

CDR3 sequence reads: CASSRQGSYEQYF. As DNA, the CDR3 is TGTGCCAGCAGCCGACAGGGGTCCTACGAGCAGTACTTC. V and J are TRBV3-1 (or the pseudogene TRBV3-2) and TRBJ2-7, with TRBD1 matching over 8 bases. The germline V gene has CDR1 LGHDT and CDR2 YNNKEL (reference sequence). The CDR3 extends over 13 amino acids. The ends lost 4 bases at V and 1 base at J; junction bases unmatched: 0.

The rearrangement links TRBV19 to TRBJ2-7; no clear D gene. Germline CDR1 reads LNHDA; CDR2 reads SQIVND (reference sequence). Trimming left V 3 bases short and J 6 bases short, with 12 bases between. This CDR3 is built from 13 residues. CDR3 sequence: CASSIIGAGEQYF. CDR3 nucleotides: TGTGCCAGTAGTATCATAGGAGCCGGCGAGCAGTACTTC.

The chain recombines TRBV5-6 with TRBJ1-1; no reliable D call. The CDR3 length is 11 residues. Trimming removed 7 bases from V and 2 bases from J, with 6 bases in between. Germline V gene lookup returns CDR1 SGHDT and CDR2 YYEEEE. For the CDR3, the DNA is TGTGCCAGCGCTAAAAACACTGAAGCTTTCTTT. It encodes CASAKNTEAFF. Variable domain in full (rest from reference TRBV5-6 and TRBJ1-1): DAGVTQSPTHLIKTRGQQVTLRCSPKSGHDTVSWYQQALGQGPQFIFQYYEEEERQRGNFPDRFSGHQFPNYSSELNVNALLLGDSALYLCASAKNTEAFFGQGTRLTVV.

This chain connects TRBV5-1 to TRBJ1-1; 9 positions agree with TRBD1. Trimming at V came to 3 bases and at J to 4 bases, leaving 4 bases not matched to a gene. Germline V gene lookup returns CDR1 SGHRS and CDR2 YFSETQ. The CDR3 has 14 amino acids. The CDR3 spells CASSSQGAGTEAFF. CDR3 nucleotides: TGCGCCAGCAGCTCACAGGGGGCCGGCACTGAAGCTTTCTTT.

V and J are TRBV7-9 and TRBJ1-4; weak D call: TRBD1 (5 bases). CDR3 length: 16 amino acids. Germline values: CDR1 SEHNR, CDR2 FQNEAQ (reference sequence). V lost 4 bases to trimming and J lost 0 bases, with 12 bases between them. The CDR3 here is CASSSSGGSTNEKLFF. In DNA form, the CDR3 reads TGTGCCAGCAGCTCATCGGGGGGTTCAACTAATGAAAAACTGTTTTTT.

This chain links TRBV5-1 with TRBJ1-3; D is possibly TRBD1 (5 bases). Germline V gene data show CDR1 as SGHRS and CDR2 as YFSETQ. The CDR3 consists of 17 residues. The V gene lost 4 bases and the J gene lost 0 bases, with 17 bases spanning the gap. In nucleotides, the CDR3 is TGCGCCAGCAGCCCGGGACTCCTTGTTGGCTCTGGAAACACCATATATTTT. It specifies CASSPGLLVGSGNTIYF.

The rearrangement links TRBV5-1 to TRBJ2-5; no definite D call. CDR3 length: 16 residues. V was clipped by 0 bases and J by 4 bases, with 16 bases between them. Germline V gene lookup returns CDR1 SGHRS and CDR2 YFSETQ. The CDR3 DNA reads as TGCGCCAGCAGCTTGGCCGGTTCCACGTCAGGAGAGACCCAGTACTTC. It codes for CASSLAGSTSGETQYF.

The chain has TRBV7-2 and TRBJ2-5; 9 bases are a match to TRBD2. In germline, CDR1 is SGHTA, CDR2 FQGNSA. There are 15 residues in the CDR3. V trimming: 1 base; J trimming: 0 bases; junction bases outside the gene matches: 0. This CDR3 is CASSLVAGDQETQYF. The CDR3 bases are TGTGCCAGCAGCTTAGTAGCGGGGGACCAAGAGACCCAGTACTTC. Supplemented by reference TRBV7-2 and TRBJ2-5, the full variable domain reads GAGVSQSPSNKVTEKGKDVELRCDPISGHTALYWYRQSLGQGLEFLIYFQGNSAPDKSGLPSDRFSAERTGGSVSTLTIQRTQQEDSAVYLCASSLVAGDQETQYFGPGTRLLVL.

This sequence joins TRBV4-1 and TRBJ1-6; 7 positions match TRBD1. V shed 4 bases, J shed 4 bases, and the junction held 7 bases outside the gene matches. CDR3 length equals 16 residues. Germline CDR1 reads MGHRA; CDR2 reads YSYEKL. CDR3 DNA sequence: TGCGCCAGCAGCCTCCCCCGGGGACAGTATAATTCACCCCTCCACTTT. This codes for CASSLPRGQYNSPLHF.